A selection of T cell receptor beta chains follows, all from one sample in a study of blood T cell repertoires in COVID-19. Profiled with immunoSEQ multiplex PCR; TCRdb holds only in-frame clones, not every one. The table lists about 240,000 clones, approximately 87% of them singletons. What was sequenced was peripheral blood. All receptors come from a man between 60 and 70 years old with acute or convalescent COVID-19. CDR3s include the opening cysteine and the closing phenylalanine or tryptophan. Fields, in order: CDR3 length, clone size, J gene, D gene, V gene, CDR3 protein, CDR3 DNA. D genes are given only for firm matches. Expanded clones are given a class, and other clones once, few, many or no size at all.

15,.,TRBJ1-2,.,TRBV3-1/TRBV3-2,CASSQGGTQGRGYTF,TGTGCCAGCAGCCAAGGGGGGACTCAAGGGCGAGGCTACACCTTC
16,.,TRBJ2-1,TRBD2,TRBV12-5,CASGLSSGGGAGEQFF,TGTGCTAGTGGTTTGAGTTCTGGCGGGGGGGCAGGTGAGCAGTTCTTC
15,.,TRBJ2-7,.,TRBV28,CASTSPSDSPYEQYF,TGTGCCAGCACCTCCCCCTCGGACAGTCCCTACGAGCAGTACTTC
13,once,TRBJ2-7,.,TRBV13,CASSFAGSYEQYF,TGTGCCAGCAGCTTTGCCGGTTCCTACGAGCAGTACTTC
13,many,TRBJ1-1,.,TRBV4-1,CASSQGVNTEAFF,TGCGCCAGCAGCCAAGGAGTGAACACTGAAGCTTTCTTT
18,few,TRBJ2-2,.,TRBV7-9,CASSPRGWGDRRTGELFF,TGTGCCAGCAGCCCGAGGGGGTGGGGCGATCGTCGGACCGGGGAGCTGTTTTTT
17,once,TRBJ2-1,.,TRBV4-3,CASSQDLGGGSYNEQFF,TGCGCCAGCAGCCAAGATTTGGGAGGGGGTTCCTACAATGAGCAGTTCTTC
16,.,TRBJ2-1,TRBD1,TRBV15,CATSRVRDREHNEQFF,TGTGCCACCAGCAGAGTACGGGACAGGGAACACAATGAGCAGTTCTTC
14,.,TRBJ2-7,.,TRBV5-1,CASSSGLKTYEQYF,TGCGCCAGCAGCTCAGGACTGAAGACCTACGAGCAGTACTTC
16,.,TRBJ2-5,TRBD2,TRBV4-2,CASSQVVTGGSETQYF,TGTGCCAGCAGCCAAGTGGTAACAGGCGGGAGCGAGACCCAGTACTTC
14,once,TRBJ2-7,.,TRBV28,CASISPSGSYEQYF,TGTGCCAGCATCTCCCCGAGCGGCTCCTACGAGCAGTACTTC
14,.,TRBJ2-3,.,TRBV5-1,CASSSLGSTDTQYF,TGCGCCAGCAGCTCCTTGGGCAGCACAGATACGCAGTATTTT
12,.,TRBJ2-4,.,TRBV6-4,CASSPDRNIQYF,TGTGCCAGCAGCCCCGACAGAAACATTCAGTACTTC
11,.,TRBJ1-6,.,TRBV28,CASSFRSPLHF,TGTGCCAGCAGTTTCAGATCACCCCTCCACTTT
15,.,TRBJ2-5,.,TRBV4-3,CASSLYYSGKETQYF,TGCGCCAGCAGCCTCTATTATTCGGGAAAAGAGACCCAGTACTTC
14,.,TRBJ1-6,.,TRBV9,CASSVGQYNSPLHF,TGTGCCAGCAGCGTAGGACAGTATAATTCACCCCTCCACTTT
12,.,TRBJ2-1,.,TRBV6-5,CASRPSRDEQFF,TGTGCCAGCAGGCCAAGCAGGGATGAGCAGTTCTTC
15,.,TRBJ1-5,.,TRBV19,CASSLQGYGHQPQHF,TGTGCCAGTAGCCTACAGGGCTATGGGCATCAGCCCCAGCATTTT
15,.,TRBJ1-1,TRBD1,TRBV11-2,CASSFRQGAGTEAFF,TGTGCCAGCAGCTTCCGACAGGGGGCCGGCACTGAAGCTTTCTTT
16,.,TRBJ1-2,.,TRBV19,CASSNPSGSIPYGYTF,TGTGCCAGTAGCAACCCTTCAGGGTCCATTCCCTATGGCTACACCTTC
14,.,TRBJ1-1,.,TRBV18,CASSPTGMNTEAFF,TGTGCCAGCTCACCAACAGGCATGAACACTGAAGCTTTCTTT
15,.,TRBJ2-5,TRBD2,TRBV6-5,CASSYSGGGGKTQYF,TGTGCCAGCAGTTACTCGGGCGGGGGGGGAAAAACCCAGTACTTC
14,.,TRBJ1-1,.,TRBV2,CASSERGSYTEAFF,TGTGCCAGCAGTGAAAGGGGCAGCTACACTGAAGCTTTCTTT
18,.,TRBJ2-7,TRBD2,TRBV27,CASSLSTGLAGGLGEQYF,TGTGCCAGCAGTTTATCCACGGGACTAGCGGGGGGCCTAGGGGAGCAGTACTTC
13,.,TRBJ2-1,.,TRBV6-6,CASMASSYNEQFF,TGTGCCAGCATGGCTAGCTCTTACAATGAGCAGTTCTTC
16,few,TRBJ2-5,.,TRBV7-2,CASSSRQGGAMETQYF,TGTGCCAGCAGCTCCCGACAAGGCGGGGCAATGGAGACCCAGTACTTC
14,.,TRBJ1-2,.,TRBV10-3,CAISELLLEGGYTF,TGTGCCATCAGTGAGCTCCTTTTGGAGGGCGGCTACACCTTC
18,.,TRBJ2-5,TRBD2,TRBV30,CAWSVRRTSGRASETQYF,TGTGCCTGGAGTGTACGAAGGACTAGCGGGAGGGCCTCGGAGACCCAGTACTTC
17,.,TRBJ2-3,.,TRBV4-2,CASSQALPGASTDTQYF,TGTGCCAGCAGCCAAGCTCTCCCAGGGGCAAGCACAGATACGCAGTATTTT
13,.,TRBJ1-2,TRBD1,TRBV30,CAWTSGQGKSYTF,TGTGCCTGGACCTCGGGACAGGGCAAAAGCTACACCTTC